The rows below give T cell receptor beta chains drawn from one sample of a study of blood T cell repertoires in COVID-19. Assay used: immunoSEQ multiplex PCR; TCRdb lists only in-frame clones, some missing. The sample records 290,000 or so clones, roughly 90% being singletons. Sequences were obtained from PBMCs or T cells enriched from blood (not recorded which). The receptor set was obtained from a woman aged 18-29 years with acute COVID-19. Both conserved end residues are part of each CDR3. Clone size is shown for a subset of rows, as once, few, many or a class of expanded clone.

size	V	J	CDR3
.	TRBV29-1	TRBJ1-1	CSVEDGGGTEAFF
.	TRBV28	TRBJ1-5	CASSLFTGNNQPQHF
.	TRBV19	TRBJ2-7	CASSIDPSSYEQYF
.	TRBV4-2	TRBJ1-3	CASSQAGFRSGNTIYF
.	TRBV10-2	TRBJ1-5	CASSSSTVDQPQHF
.	TRBV30	TRBJ2-1	CAWSVHPTKFEQFF
.	TRBV28	TRBJ2-7	CASTPSLTGGYEQYF
.	TRBV29-1	TRBJ2-5	CSVGGQGAETQYF
.	TRBV28	TRBJ2-2	CASSPEGSSVVKAGELFF
.	TRBV19	TRBJ1-2	CASSPGQPSGYTF
.	TRBV28	TRBJ2-7	CASSRGQGPYEQYF
.	TRBV10-1	TRBJ1-2	CASSEHRDGYTF
.	TRBV28	TRBJ1-1	CASSLTGKMEAFF
.	TRBV6-6	TRBJ1-5	CASSYSGGVGNQPQHF
.	TRBV28	TRBJ1-5	CASSLGAGSLQPQHF
.	TRBV28	TRBJ2-7	CASNRDSGREQYF
.	TRBV10-2	TRBJ1-1	CASSELDREAFF
once	TRBV7-3	TRBJ2-3	CASSPSAGTSGIDTQYF
once	TRBV30	TRBJ2-7	CAWSQGSQDEQYF
.	TRBV2	TRBJ1-4	CASSESSSHRVATNEKLFF
.	TRBV18	TRBJ2-3	CASSPDGQLTDTQYF
.	TRBV20-1	TRBJ1-3	CSVQLGNTIYF
.	TRBV6-1	TRBJ1-2	CASSERGAYGYTF
once	TRBV11-2	TRBJ1-1	CASSFRPTTEAFF
once	TRBV12-3/TRBV12-4	TRBJ2-3	CASIRGDTDTQYF
.	TRBV19	TRBJ2-1	CASSPLAGGRDEQFF
many	TRBV10-1	TRBJ2-1	CASSDQGSEQFF
.	TRBV28	TRBJ2-1	CASSPWTSGNEQFF
.	TRBV28	TRBJ1-6	CASSLYVSSYNSPLHF
.	TRBV11-3	TRBJ1-3	CASSGRTGYEGNTIYF
few	TRBV4-1	TRBJ1-4	CASSQVRDRDSNEKLFF
.	TRBV5-6	TRBJ1-4	CASSLEGTGNEKLFF
.	TRBV28	TRBJ2-1	CASRSSTSGGLNEQFF
.	TRBV14	TRBJ2-7	CASSQARTYYEQYF
once	TRBV5-4	TRBJ1-2	CASSFSGVYGYTF